These 32 T cell receptor beta chains were all obtained from the same sample, sequenced in a study of T cells expressing NK-cell markers. TCRdb reprocessed the 5' RACE reads and stores each CDR3 protein as one record, lacking DNA. This table lists 500,000 to 700,000 distinct CDR3 sequences. The sequenced material came from blood T cells: a sorted CD56 or NKG2C T cell subset, CD4+ or CD8+ T cells, or bulk PBMC T cells (not recorded which). These receptors were taken from a man aged 18-30 years in good health.

The chain couples TRBV18 to TRBJ2-1; the D call from TCRdb, TRBD2, cannot be confirmed without DNA. Germline-derived CDR1 and CDR2 are KGHSH and LQKENI. This CDR3 contains 14 residues. The CDR3 loop is CASSPLRSRDEQFF.

This chain links TRBV3-1 with TRBJ1-1. The CDR3 totals 14 residues. The germline V gene encodes CDR1 LGHDT and CDR2 YNNKEL (reference sequence). The CDR3 loop reads CASSQVLDRVAAFF.

This chain joins TRBV11-2 and TRBJ2-1; TCRdb picks TRBD2, but there is no DNA to check that call. Looked up from germline, CDR1 is SGHAT and CDR2 is FQNNGV. This CDR3 contains 14 residues. This CDR3 is CASSFGRDYNEQFF.

The chain has TRBV7-8 and TRBJ2-2; the D call of TRBD1 rests on TCRdb alone, since no DNA is present to check it. The CDR3 extends over 13 amino acids. CDR1 and CDR2 from the germline V gene are SGHVS and FQNEAQ. The CDR3 is CASVWGRTGELFF.

The chain links TRBV5-6 to TRBJ2-1. The CDR3 is 16 residues long. Germline assignment: CDR1 SGHDT and CDR2 YYEEEE. CDR3 sequence reads: CASSLDVGRPYNEQFF.

The chain has TRBV30 and TRBJ2-7; TCRdb selects TRBD2, and the lack of DNA leaves this call unchecked. Germline V CDR1 and CDR2: GTSNPN, SVGIG (reference sequence). This CDR3 contains 15 residues. CDR3 amino acids: CAWSSREAITYEQYF. Variable domain in full (rest from reference TRBV30 and TRBJ2-7): SQTIHQWPATLVQPVGSPLSLECTVEGTSNPNLYWYRQAAGRGLQLLFYSVGIGQISSEVPQNLSASRPQDRQFILSSKKLLLSDSGFYLCAWSSREAITYEQYFGPGTRLTVT.

The chain combines TRBV12-3 or TRBV12-4 with TRBJ2-1; TCRdb lists TRBD2, though no DNA is available to test this call. The CDR3 consists of 15 residues. The chain's CDR3 is CASSFPAGGHNEQFF.

This CDR3 reads CASSQARTGDEQFF. The V gene is TRBV4-3, the J gene TRBJ2-1; the D call from TCRdb, TRBD2, cannot be confirmed without DNA. The length of the CDR3 is 14 residues. Germline V gene sequence: CDR1 LGHNA, CDR2 YSLEER.

The CDR3 sequence is CASSLNLRDGLQETQYF. The chain employs TRBV12-3 or TRBV12-4 and TRBJ2-5; lacking DNA, the TRBD1 call made by TCRdb goes unchecked. The CDR3 extends over 17 amino acids.

The chain recombines TRBV12-3 or TRBV12-4 with TRBJ2-7; TCRdb's D gene call, TRBD2, goes unchecked for lack of DNA. The CDR3 is made up of 13 amino acids. The CDR3 is CASATGTSHEQYF.

The chain employs TRBV6-5 and TRBJ2-1. CDR1 is MNHEY, CDR2 SVGAGI, per germline. This CDR3 is 11 amino acids long. The CDR3 loop is CASILQGEQFF.

The chain carries TRBV10-3 and TRBJ2-1; the TCRdb call, TRBD2, lacks DNA for checking. Germline CDR1 ENHRY, CDR2 SYGVKD. This CDR3 contains 13 residues. CDR3: CAIRDPRSNEQFF.

The CDR3 reads CASIERGAGTSGSLSTDTQYF. The chain uses TRBV21-1 and TRBJ2-3; TCRdb indicates TRBD2, and absent DNA this call remains unverified. TRBV21-1 constitutes a pseudogene. The CDR3 spans 21 residues.

The chain carries TRBV7-9 and TRBJ2-1; without DNA, the TCRdb call of TRBD2 cannot be checked. The CDR3 is 15 residues long. CDR1 is SEHNR and CDR2 is FQNEAQ in the germline V gene (reference sequence). The CDR3 here is CASRAGTSALNEQFF. The full variable domain, rest sourced from reference TRBV7-9 and TRBJ2-1, is DTGVSQNPRHKITKRGQNVTFRCDPISEHNRLYWYRQTLGQGPEFLTYFQNEAQLEKSRLLSDRFSAERPKGSFSTLEIQRTEQGDSAMYLCASRAGTSALNEQFFGPGTRLTVL.

The chain is built from TRBV24-1 and TRBJ2-3; without DNA, the TCRdb call of TRBD2 cannot be checked. The CDR3 loop spans 17 amino acids. Germline V gene data show CDR1 as KGHDR and CDR2 as SFDVKD. CDR3: CATSDPGTSVSTDTQYF.

The J gene is TRBJ2-1, the V gene TRBV11-2; TCRdb returns TRBD1, unconfirmable since there is no DNA. Looked up from germline, CDR1 is SGHAT and CDR2 is FQNNGV. CDR3 length equals 17 residues. The CDR3: CASSLTTGSFFYNEQFF. The variable domain in full, completed from reference TRBV11-2 and TRBJ2-1, reads EAGVAQSPRYKIIEKRQSVAFWCNPISGHATLYWYQQILGQGPKLLIQFQNNGVVDDSQLPKDRFSAERLKGVDSTLKIQPAKLEDSAVYLCASSLTTGSFFYNEQFFGPGTRLTVL.

The chain joins TRBV28 to TRBJ2-3; TCRdb's D call of TRBD1 is untestable without DNA. CDR1 and CDR2 (germline): MDHEN, SYDVKM. The length of the CDR3 is 15 residues. CDR3 sequence reads: CATSGAGEGIDTQYF.

The CDR3 here is CATSPESRDWNEQFF. The rearrangement joins TRBV15 to TRBJ2-1; TCRdb's D call, TRBD1, is unchecked because there is no DNA. The CDR3 consists of 15 residues. CDR1 LNHNV and CDR2 YYDKDF come from the germline V gene (reference sequence).

This sequence joins TRBV2 and TRBJ2-5; the TCRdb call, TRBD2, lacks DNA for checking. This CDR3 has 18 residues. CDR1 is SNHLY, CDR2 FYNNEI, per germline. CDR3 in amino acids: CASRFEARRESDQETQYF.

V usage is TRBV27 and J usage is TRBJ2-5. CDR1 is MNHEY, CDR2 SMNVEV, per germline (reference sequence). The CDR3 has 14 amino acids. This chain's CDR3 is CASSFHSVRETQYF.

The chain couples TRBV4-3 to TRBJ2-6; TCRdb picks TRBD1, but there is no DNA to check that call. The germline CDR1 and CDR2 sequences are LGHNA and YSLEER. This CDR3 region has 16 residues. Here the CDR3 reads CASSQDRGAGANVLTF.

The CDR3: CASSLALSGAQYF. The genes are TRBV12-3 or TRBV12-4 and TRBJ2-3; with no DNA, the TCRdb D assignment of TRBD1 cannot be verified. The CDR3 is made up of 13 amino acids.

The V gene is TRBV10-3, the J gene TRBJ2-1; TCRdb outputs TRBD2, but without DNA this stays unchecked. This CDR3 is built from 12 residues. CDR1 and CDR2 (germline): ENHRY, SYGVKD. The CDR3 reads CATRDSKNEQFF.

The chain is built from TRBV29-1 and TRBJ2-3; TCRdb indicates TRBD2, and absent DNA this call remains unverified. The CDR3 consists of 16 residues. In germline, CDR1 is SQVTM, CDR2 ANQGSEA. CDR3 residues: CSVEETSGVLGDTQYF.

The chain uses TRBV24-1 and TRBJ2-3; TCRdb's D gene call, TRBD1, goes unchecked for lack of DNA. The CDR3 spans 16 residues. CDR1 is KGHDR and CDR2 is SFDVKD in the germline V gene. The CDR3 loop is CATSDRTGGETDTQYF.

J is TRBJ2-6 and V is TRBV6-5; lacking DNA, the TRBD1 call made by TCRdb goes unchecked. CDR3 length equals 18 residues. Per germline, CDR1 MNHEY and CDR2 SVGAGI. The CDR3 reads CASSYSMGVYSGANVLTF.

The chain links TRBV5-6 to TRBJ1-4; TCRdb names TRBD1, which stays unverified in the absence of DNA. The CDR3 is 17 amino acids. CDR1 is SGHDT, CDR2 YYEEEE, per germline. The CDR3: CASSLSGNRGRVEKLFF.

The gene calls are TRBV13 and TRBJ2-7; without DNA, the TCRdb call of TRBD1 cannot be checked. This CDR3 region has 16 residues. Germline CDR1 reads PRHDT; CDR2 reads FYEKMQ (reference sequence). This CDR3 is CASSAPNNRAAYEQYF.

The chain employs TRBV4-3 and TRBJ2-3; the D call of TRBD2 rests on TCRdb alone, since no DNA is present to check it. Germline CDR1 and CDR2: LGHNA and YSLEER. The CDR3 consists of 16 residues. The chain's CDR3 is CASSQDQRRGTDTQYF.

The chain links TRBV29-1 to TRBJ2-5. Germline CDR1 is SQVTM and CDR2 is ANQGSEA. The CDR3 runs 12 residues. CDR3 sequence: CSVEQQQETQYF.

J is TRBJ2-3 and V is TRBV20-1; TCRdb names TRBD2, which stays unverified in the absence of DNA. CDR3 size: 14 residues. Germline CDR1 and CDR2: DFQATT and SNEGSKA (reference sequence). CDR3: CSAPIAGVGDTQYF.

The chain has TRBV20-1 and TRBJ2-3; TCRdb's D gene call, TRBD2, goes unchecked for lack of DNA. Germline V gene lookup returns CDR1 DFQATT and CDR2 SNEGSKA (reference sequence). The CDR3 runs to 16 residues. The CDR3 spells CSATLRTSGSADTQYF.